The 25 T cell receptor beta chains below were found in one sample sequenced in a study of shared clonotypes between healthy human individuals. Repertoires were generated with immunoSEQ multiplex PCR, while TCRdb's copy carries only in-frame clones and drops some. The table records 2,100,000 or so clones, 95% of them present only once. Sequencing input: naive CD4+ T cells sorted from blood. Subset meaning: CD45RA+ positively selected. These receptors came from a man younger than 35 in good health.

Of note for this clone: The same CDR3 is also encoded by other DNA sequences in this sample. V gene TRBV5-1 combines with J gene TRBJ2-7; the D gene is possibly TRBD2 (6 bases). Per germline, CDR1 SGHRS and CDR2 YFSETQ. V dropped 0 bases and J dropped 2 bases, with 12 bases sitting between them. This CDR3 has 15 amino acids. For the CDR3, the DNA is TGCGCCAGCAGCTTGGAGGCGAGCGGGCCCTACGAGCAGTACTTC. Protein product: CASSLEASGPYEQYF.

The V gene is TRBV27, the J gene TRBJ2-2; 7 bases fit TRBD2. This CDR3 has 14 amino acids. The V gene's germline CDR1 is MNHEY and CDR2 SMNVEV (reference sequence). With 0 bases clipped from V and 6 bases from J, the junction kept 1 base outside the gene matches. In DNA, the CDR3 is TGTGCCAGCAGTTTATCTCGGGAGGCCGGGGAGCTGTTTTTT. Amino acids: CASSLSREAGELFF.

The rearrangement links TRBV19 to TRBJ1-5; D perhaps matches TRBD1 (6 bases). The CDR3 runs 13 residues. CDR1 is LNHDA and CDR2 is SQIVND in the germline V gene (reference sequence). With 5 bases removed from V and 8 bases from J, the gap between germline ends came to 13 bases. The CDR3 DNA is TGTGCCAGTAGTCGGGGGGCGGGGGAGCCCCAGCATTTT. Translating it yields CASSRGAGEPQHF.

In its sample, this clone was seen once. This chain uses TRBV18 with TRBJ2-7, with D tentatively TRBD1 (5 bases). Germline V CDR1 and CDR2: KGHSH, LQKENI. The CDR3 length is 14 residues. The germline V and J ends were trimmed by 5 bases and 1 base, with 12 bases remaining between them. CDR3 sequence reads: CASSSGMRSYEQYF. The DNA of the CDR3 is TGTGCCAGCTCATCAGGGATGCGGTCCTACGAGCAGTACTTC.

This clone has just one count. J is TRBJ2-1 and V is TRBV19, with 13 bases fitting TRBD2. The J segment lost 7 bases and the V segment lost 6 bases, leaving 6 bases of the junction unmatched. Germline-derived CDR1 and CDR2 are LNHDA and SQIVND (reference sequence). The CDR3 length is 15 residues. The CDR3 DNA follows: TGTGCCAGTAGGGATTGGACTAGCGGGAGTAATGAGCAGTTCTTC. This sequence encodes CASRDWTSGSNEQFF.

The J gene is TRBJ1-6, the V gene TRBV7-9; D is possibly TRBD1 (5 bases). CDR1 is SEHNR, CDR2 FQNEAQ, per germline (reference sequence). Trimming cost V 6 bases and J 1 base, with 10 bases left between them. This CDR3 region has 15 residues. The CDR3 is CASSKEGSYNSPLHF. CDR3 bases: TGTGCCAGCAGTAAGGAGGGGTCCTATAATTCACCCCTCCACTTT.

This clone was counted a single time. The chain joins TRBV7-2 to TRBJ1-5; 7 bases map to TRBD1. V dropped 4 bases and J dropped 7; count of bases not matched to a gene: 4. Germline V gives CDR1 SGHTA, CDR2 FQGNSA. The CDR3 length is 13 residues. This CDR3 is CASSSTGIQPQHF. CDR3 DNA sequence: TGTGCCAGCAGCTCGACAGGGATCCAGCCCCAGCATTTT.

This chain connects TRBV29-1 to TRBJ2-3; D unclear. The CDR3 runs 12 residues. Germline V gives CDR1 SQVTM, CDR2 ANQGSEA. The V gene lost 4 bases and the J gene lost 2 bases, with 7 bases spanning the gap. In DNA, the CDR3 is TGCAGCGTTGGACTTCACACAGATACGCAGTATTTT. It yields the protein CSVGLHTDTQYF.

This rearrangement joins TRBV5-1 to TRBJ2-5; tentatively, D is TRBD2 (6 bases). The germline V gene has CDR1 SGHRS and CDR2 YFSETQ. The CDR3 extends over 13 amino acids. The ends were cut back, 3 bases at V and 0 bases at J, with 6 bases in the middle. CDR3 coding DNA: TGCGCCAGCAGCTGGGAGGACCAAGAGACCCAGTACTTC. Amino acids: CASSWEDQETQYF.

The chain employs TRBV6-1 and TRBJ2-6; no firm D call. Germline CDR1 and CDR2: MNHNS and SASEGT. The CDR3 sequence is 14 residues long. Trimming took 1 base from V and 2 from J, leaving 3 bases between them. Here the CDR3 reads CASSEEPGANVLTF. In nucleotides, the CDR3 is TGTGCCAGCAGTGAAGAACCTGGGGCCAACGTCCTGACTTTC.

This chain links TRBV15 with TRBJ1-2, with D unclear. V lost 6 bases to trimming and J lost 6 bases, with 17 bases between them. The CDR3 runs 14 residues. The germline V gene encodes CDR1 LNHNV and CDR2 YYDKDF (reference sequence). As DNA, the CDR3 is TGTGCCACCAGTTCCAGCCGGATTCAAGATGGCTACACCTTC. As protein: CATSSSRIQDGYTF.

In the case of this clone: This sample includes further DNA sequences coding for the same CDR3. The chain joins TRBV5-1 to TRBJ2-1; D ambiguous. With 2 bases removed from V and 6 bases from J, the gap between germline ends came to 6 bases. Germline assignment: CDR1 SGHRS and CDR2 YFSETQ. This CDR3 has 12 amino acids. As DNA, the CDR3 is TGCGCCAGCAGCTTACAAACCAATGAGCAGTTCTTC. Translating it yields CASSLQTNEQFF.

The chain joins TRBV6-1 to TRBJ1-6, with D possibly matching TRBD1 (6 bases). The CDR3 contains 14 residues. V was shortened by 2 bases and J by 10 bases, with 12 bases between the two germline ends. Germline CDR1 is MNHNS and CDR2 is SASEGT. CDR3 sequence: CASSEYWGQSPLHF. The CDR3 nucleotides are TGTGCCAGCAGTGAATATTGGGGGCAGTCACCCCTCCACTTT.

The rearrangement uses TRBV12-5 and TRBJ2-3, with D tentatively TRBD1 (5 bases). CDR1 and CDR2 (germline): LGHNT, FRNRAP. Trimming stripped 1 base from V and 3 bases from J, with 5 bases between. The CDR3 runs to 13 residues. The CDR3 DNA reads TGTGCTAGTGGTTTGGCAGGGACAGATACGCAGTATTTT. Protein: CASGLAGTDTQYF.

The chain uses TRBV7-9 and TRBJ1-1; D uncertain. With 5 bases removed from V and 5 bases from J, the gap between germline ends came to 15 bases. This CDR3 is 14 amino acids long. Germline-derived CDR1 and CDR2 are SEHNR and FQNEAQ (reference sequence). The CDR3 reads CASSQKGWGTEAFF. The CDR3 nucleotides read TGTGCCAGCAGCCAAAAGGGCTGGGGTACTGAAGCTTTCTTT.

The V gene is TRBV5-1, the J gene TRBJ2-1, with TRBD2 identical over 10 bases. The V gene's germline CDR1 is SGHRS and CDR2 YFSETQ. V trimming: 6 bases; J trimming: 0 bases; junction bases outside the gene matches: 6. The CDR3 runs 16 residues. CDR3 sequence: CASTSSSGSSYNEQFF. In nucleotides, the CDR3 is TGCGCCAGCACCTCTTCTAGCGGGAGCTCCTACAATGAGCAGTTCTTC.

This clone was detected only a few times. The CDR3 region has the DNA TGTGCCAGCAGAAGGACTCGTAATCAGCCCCAGCATTTT. Translating it yields CASRRTRNQPQHF. This sequence joins TRBV6-5 and TRBJ1-5; no clear D gene. The germline V gene has CDR1 MNHEY and CDR2 SVGAGI. The V and J ends lost 6 bases and 4 bases respectively, with 10 bases between them. The CDR3 contains 13 residues.

This chain uses TRBV5-6 with TRBJ2-3, with 10 bases matching TRBD1. V shed 6 bases and J 2 bases; nucleotides not matched to a gene: 6. Germline assignment: CDR1 SGHDT and CDR2 YYEEEE. The CDR3 consists of 15 residues. In DNA form, the CDR3 reads TGTGCCAGCACCCGGGACAGGGGAAACACAGATACGCAGTATTTT. Its protein product is CASTRDRGNTDTQYF.

The genes are TRBV4-3 and TRBJ1-4, with a tentative D call TRBD1 (5 bases). CDR1 is LGHNA and CDR2 is YSLEER in the germline V gene. This CDR3 spans 17 amino acids. The V end was cut by 1 base, the J end by 0 bases, with 12 bases between. The CDR3 bases are TGCGCCAGCAGCCAAGCACCCCAGGGTGCAACTAATGAAAAACTGTTTTTT. This encodes CASSQAPQGATNEKLFF.

V gene TRBV6-6 combines with J gene TRBJ2-3; 10 bases fit TRBD2. The J segment lost 2 bases and the V segment lost 8 bases, leaving 4 bases of the junction unmatched. This CDR3 comprises 14 residues. Germline loops: CDR1 MNHNY, CDR2 SVGAGI (reference sequence). The CDR3 sequence: CASSSGGFTDTQYF. CDR3 nucleotides: TGTGCCAGCTCTAGCGGGGGATTCACAGATACGCAGTATTTT.

The CDR3 sequence is CASSRLQTGGRNQPQHF. The CDR3 nucleotides are TGTGCCAGCAGCCGCTTGCAGACAGGGGGCCGCAATCAGCCCCAGCATTTT. The V and J genes are TRBV5-6 and TRBJ1-5, with 10 bases lining up with TRBD1. This CDR3 comprises 17 residues. Per germline, CDR1 SGHDT and CDR2 YYEEEE. V shed 4 bases and J 2 bases; nucleotides not matched to a gene: 9.

With regard to this clone: This sample includes further DNA sequences coding for the same CDR3. The chain couples TRBV9 to TRBJ1-2, with D uncertain. From germline, CDR1 is SGDLS and CDR2 YYNGEE. The CDR3 is 13 amino acids. Trimming pared 0 bases from V and 4 bases from J, leaving 7 bases between. The CDR3 region has the DNA TGTGCCAGCAGCGTAGGACAAGGCTATGGCTACACCTTC. Encoded protein: CASSVGQGYGYTF.

This chain connects TRBV7-2 to TRBJ2-7; possible D gene TRBD1, 5 bases. CDR3 length equals 14 residues. With 0 bases removed from V and 4 bases from J, the gap between germline ends came to 10 bases. Germline V gene data show CDR1 as SGHTA and CDR2 as FQGNSA. The CDR3 is CASSLALQGYEQYF. CDR3 DNA sequence: TGTGCCAGCAGCTTAGCACTTCAGGGTTACGAGCAGTACTTC.

The chain combines TRBV4-3 with TRBJ1-5; 9 bases agree with TRBD1. The length of the CDR3 is 14 residues. Germline lookup yields CDR1 LGHNA and CDR2 YSLEER. The V and J ends lost 1 base and 9 bases, in that order; junction bases with no gene match: 4. For the CDR3, the DNA is TGCGCCAGCAGCCAAGGTGGGACAGGGTGGCCCCAGCATTTT. As protein: CASSQGGTGWPQHF.

The CDR3 nucleotides read TGTGCCATGCCTACAGGGGCAGGCACAGATACGCAGTATTTT. This encodes CAMPTGAGTDTQYF. This chain uses TRBV10-3 with TRBJ2-3; TRBD1 matches 7 bases. Germline CDR1 ENHRY, CDR2 SYGVKD. The trim removed 9 bases at V and 1 base at J, leaving 7 bases unmatched. The CDR3 spans 14 residues.